This T cell receptor beta chain comes out of a study of vaccination and CD4 T cells after COVID-19. The wider study: Early (day 14) and late (days 161 to 241) post-vaccine samples came from three convalescent patients. Spike peptides, overlapping and drawn from SARS-CoV-2, HCoV-NL63, HCoV-OC43 and HCoV-229E, were used to stimulate cells.

In regard to this clonotype: Antigen specificity is unknown.

Time point noted: late sampling 161 to 241 days after vaccination in three convalescent patients. As to treatment: approximately nine-day PBMC culture with coronavirus spike peptide pools or control peptides (ViraFEST assay). Cultured CD4+ T cells had their DNA profiled by the Oncomine TCR Beta short-read assay. TCRdb used MiXCR to reprocess the PCR reads, holding one entry per CDR3 protein. The table lists 20,000 to 25,000 distinct CDR3 sequences, about a third of them singletons. The CDR3 spans 12 residues. Germline loops: CDR1 MDHEN, CDR2 SYDVKM. With 5 bases removed from V and 6 bases from J, the gap between germline ends came to 8 bases.

This receptor was identified in a human donor who had recovered from COVID-19. The sample was CD4+ T cells from blood, cultured in vitro, taken about 7 months after SARS-CoV-2 vaccination. The gene calls are TRBV28 and TRBJ2-1; D unclear. The CDR3 sequence is CASSHLINEQFF. The CDR3 coding sequence is TGTGCCAGCAGTCACCTTATCAATGAGCAGTTCTTC.